This passage covers 19 T cell receptor beta chains from one sample sequenced in a study of cytomegalovirus exposure and HLA in healthy donors. The primer mix had 60 Vbeta and 13 Jbeta primers. The data were produced by immunoSEQ multiplex PCR, yet TCRdb's version contains in-frame clones alone and is incomplete. The top ten clones hold about 1.6% of a sample with about 190,000 clones, approximately 79% of them seen once. Material: PBMCs. The source is a woman under 30 in good health and CMV-seronegative.

V gene TRBV9 combines with J gene TRBJ2-1, with D maybe TRBD2 (6 bases). The CDR3 length is 15 residues. Germline CDR1 SGDLS, CDR2 YYNGEE. The ends were cut back, 4 bases at V and 3 bases at J, with 14 bases in the middle. The CDR3 spells CASSSRLSGYNEQFF. Written as DNA, the CDR3 is TGTGCCAGCAGCAGTCGCCTTAGCGGCTACAATGAGCAGTTCTTC.

As DNA, the CDR3 is TGTGCCAGCAGCCTGGCAGGACAGGGCCTCGCAACTAATGAAAAACTGTTTTTT. Encoded protein: CASSLAGQGLATNEKLFF. V gene TRBV28 combines with J gene TRBJ1-4; 8 bases line up with TRBD1. The CDR3 covers 18 residues. CDR1 and CDR2 (germline): MDHEN, SYDVKM. J was trimmed by 0 bases and V by 6 bases; bases with no gene match: 12.

The chain is built from TRBV9 and TRBJ1-1; D gene unclear. The ends were cut back, 3 bases at V and 1 base at J, with 7 bases in the middle. CDR1 and CDR2 (germline): SGDLS, YYNGEE. The CDR3 is 13 residues long. In nucleotides, the CDR3 is TGTGCCAGCAGCGCGGACTGGAACACTGAAGCTTTCTTT. Translated, it gives CASSADWNTEAFF.

This clone was found a few times. The chain has TRBV10-2 and TRBJ1-2; no firm D call. This CDR3 contains 14 residues. V gave up 0 bases and J gave up 5 bases, with 10 bases separating them. CDR1 WSHSY and CDR2 SAAADI come from the germline V gene. The CDR3 DNA reads as TGCGCCAGCAGTGAGTCCGGCGGGAGGTATGGCTACACCTTC. Its protein product is CASSESGGRYGYTF.

The V and J genes are TRBV16 and TRBJ2-7; 10 nucleotides line up with TRBD1. Unmatched junction bases numbered 4, after V lost 1 base and J lost 4 bases. CDR1 is KGHSY, CDR2 FQNENV, per germline. This CDR3 region has 15 residues. CDR3 amino acids: CASSQLGQGIYEQYF. CDR3 DNA: TGTGCCAGCAGCCAATTGGGACAGGGGATTTACGAGCAGTACTTC.

This chain joins TRBV5-1 and TRBJ1-1, with a tentative D call TRBD1 (5 bases). Germline CDR1 and CDR2: SGHRS and YFSETQ. The CDR3 sequence is 13 residues long. Trimming removed 0 bases from V and 7 bases from J, with 10 bases in between. DNA of the CDR3: TGCGCCAGCAGCTTGGCTGGGGCGAGTGAAGCTTTCTTT. Amino acids: CASSLAGASEAFF.

The rearrangement links TRBV7-6 to TRBJ2-7; D perhaps matches TRBD1 (6 bases). CDR1 is SGHVS, CDR2 FNYEAQ, per germline. The CDR3 has 14 amino acids. V was clipped by 5 bases and J by 3 bases, with 14 bases between them. CDR3 region: CASSPRDKGYEQYF. The CDR3 nucleotides read TGTGCCAGCAGCCCTCGGGACAAAGGCTACGAGCAGTACTTC.

J is TRBJ1-1 and V is TRBV28; 7 positions match TRBD1. This CDR3 region has 16 residues. V lost 3 bases, J lost 1 base, and 8 bases stayed unmatched. Germline loops: CDR1 MDHEN, CDR2 SYDVKM. This chain's CDR3 is CASSFPGGGRNTEAFF. The CDR3 DNA reads as TGTGCCAGCAGTTTCCCCGGAGGGGGCAGGAACACTGAAGCTTTCTTT.

The gene calls are TRBV5-4 and TRBJ1-2; 7 nucleotides match TRBD1. In germline, CDR1 is SGHNT, CDR2 YYREEE (reference sequence). V shed 4 bases, J shed 2 bases, and the junction held 5 bases outside the gene matches. The CDR3 totals 14 residues. Written as DNA, the CDR3 is TGTGCCAGCAGCCCCCCGGGACAGAACTATGGCTACACCTTC. Residues: CASSPPGQNYGYTF.

The rearrangement links TRBV12-5 to TRBJ2-1; 7 nucleotides agree with TRBD1. The CDR3 covers 14 residues. The junction had 11 bases not matched to a gene; V was cut back by 1 base and J by 14 bases. Per the germline V gene, CDR1 is LGHNT and CDR2 is FRNRAP. The CDR3 protein is CASGLDLRTGNKFF. The DNA for the CDR3 is TGTGCTAGTGGTTTGGACCTCCGGACAGGCAATAAGTTCTTC. The full variable domain, rest sourced from reference TRBV12-5 and TRBJ2-1, is DARVTQTPRHKVTEMGQEVTMRCQPILGHNTVFWYRQTMMQGLELLAYFRNRAPLDDSGMPKDRFSAEMPDATLATLKIQPSEPRDSAVYFCASGLDLRTGNKFFGPGTRLTVL.

The rearrangement links TRBV27 to TRBJ2-7; a possible D gene is TRBD2 (5 bases). The CDR3 consists of 11 residues. Germline V CDR1 and CDR2: MNHEY, SMNVEV (reference sequence). V was clipped by 5 bases and J by 5 bases, with 7 bases between them. Written as DNA, the CDR3 is TGTGCCAGCAGTCTCGGGGACGAGCAGTACTTC. Its protein is CASSLGDEQYF.

V usage is TRBV6-5 and J usage is TRBJ1-1, with TRBD1 identical over 9 bases. V dropped 4 bases and J dropped 4; count of bases not matched to a gene: 4. CDR1 and CDR2 (germline): MNHEY, SVGAGI. This CDR3 has 14 residues. Here the CDR3 DNA reads TGTGCCAGCAGTTTACGGACAGGGGTCACTGAAGCTTTCTTT. Translation gives CASSLRTGVTEAFF.

The V call is TRBV29-1, the J call TRBJ1-3; D gene uncertain. V was trimmed by 3 bases and J by 0 bases, leaving 9 bases between them. Germline-derived CDR1 and CDR2 are SQVTM and ANQGSEA. The CDR3 covers 14 residues. The CDR3 DNA is TGCAGCGTTGAGCCCGGGGACTCTGGAAACACCATATATTTT. This translates into CSVEPGDSGNTIYF.

In its sample, this clone was seen once. The chain joins TRBV7-3 to TRBJ2-7, with D perhaps matching TRBD2 (5 bases). Germline assignment: CDR1 SGHTA and CDR2 FQGTGA. The V gene lost 4 bases and the J gene lost 1 base, with 14 bases spanning the gap. The CDR3 extends over 15 amino acids. CDR3 DNA sequence: TGTGCCAGCAGCTACGGTCTAGCCGGGTCCTACGAGCAGTACTTC. Its translation is CASSYGLAGSYEQYF.

This chain connects TRBV7-2 to TRBJ1-5; D is perhaps TRBD1 (5 bases). V was clipped by 1 base and J by 3 bases, with 10 bases between them. The germline V gene encodes CDR1 SGHTA and CDR2 FQGNSA. This CDR3 is built from 15 residues. CDR3 region: CASSLGGSVNQPQHF. DNA for the CDR3: TGTGCCAGCAGCTTAGGGGGCTCAGTCAATCAGCCCCAGCATTTT.

This clone was found once. V and J are TRBV7-2 and TRBJ1-2, with D possibly being TRBD1 (5 bases). The length of the CDR3 is 15 residues. V was pared by 11 bases and J by 1 base, with 20 bases between. The V gene's germline CDR1 is SGHTA and CDR2 FQGNSA. CDR3 DNA: TGTGCCGGGGGGGGAATGATAGGGGTTAACTATGGCTACACCTTC. It yields the protein CAGGGMIGVNYGYTF.

The rearrangement joins TRBV18 to TRBJ2-1; possibly TRBD2 for D (6 bases). Germline values: CDR1 KGHSH, CDR2 LQKENI. With 0 bases removed from V and 15 bases from J, the gap between germline ends came to 12 bases. There are 12 residues in the CDR3. The DNA for the CDR3 is TGTGCCAGCTCACCACCGGCCCAGGGACTGTTCTTC. Encoded protein: CASSPPAQGLFF.

The chain is built from TRBV5-4 and TRBJ2-7; a possible D gene is TRBD1 (5 bases). The CDR3 totals 14 residues. CDR1 SGHNT and CDR2 YYREEE come from the germline V gene (reference sequence). Trimming shortened V by 4 bases and J by 5 bases, and 16 bases separated the two germline ends. CDR3 DNA: TGTGCCAGCAGCACTAAGGGGATCGCTCACGAGCAGTACTTC. Protein product: CASSTKGIAHEQYF.

The rearrangement links TRBV7-6 to TRBJ2-1; no clear D gene. The CDR3 runs to 10 residues. The germline gives CDR1 SGHVS, CDR2 FNYEAQ. Trimming shortened V by 11 bases and J by 5 bases, and 7 bases separated the two germline ends. The CDR3 DNA reads TGTGCCTGGCAGGACAATGAGCAGTTCTTC. Translated, it gives CAWQDNEQFF.